Many counts were recorded for the clone carrying this T cell receptor beta chain. Germline V CDR1 and CDR2: SGHAT, FQNNGV. The V gene end was trimmed by 5 bases and the J gene end by 2 bases; junction bases not matched to a gene: 5. This CDR3 has 15 amino acids. This specimen belongs to a study of T cells in Graves' hyperthyroidism and ophthalmopathy. RNA transcripts provided the source from which TCR beta CDR3 regions were amplified. First-round RT-PCR with HTBI primers amplified the TCR CDR3 region. One entry per CDR3 protein, called by TCRdb with MiXCR from the multiplex PCR reads. The sample holds about 620,000 distinct CDR3 sequences, about 16% seen once.

The sample taken for sequencing was blood. The source of this sequence is a woman aged 30 to 39 with Graves' hyperthyroidism. The chain links TRBV11-2 to TRBJ2-3; TRBD2 matches 9 bases. CDR3 residues: CASSRGGVPTDTQYF. DNA of the CDR3: TGTGCCAGCAGCCGCGGGGGGGTCCCCACAGATACGCAGTATTTT.